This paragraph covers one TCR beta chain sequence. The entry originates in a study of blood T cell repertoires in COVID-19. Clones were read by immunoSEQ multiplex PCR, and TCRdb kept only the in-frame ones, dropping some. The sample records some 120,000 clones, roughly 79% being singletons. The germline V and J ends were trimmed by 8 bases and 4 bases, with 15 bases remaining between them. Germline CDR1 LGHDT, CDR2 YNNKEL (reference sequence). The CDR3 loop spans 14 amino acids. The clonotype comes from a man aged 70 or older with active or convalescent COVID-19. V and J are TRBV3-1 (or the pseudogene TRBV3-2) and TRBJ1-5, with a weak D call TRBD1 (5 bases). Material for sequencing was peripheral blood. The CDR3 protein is CASGDSPGNQPQHF. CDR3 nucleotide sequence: TGTGCCAGCGGTGACAGCCCAGGGAATCAGCCCCAGCATTTT.